The text below deals with one TCR beta chain. Antigen specificity is unknown. This CDR3 contains 17 residues. Germline CDR1 is SGDLS and CDR2 is YYNGEE. With 0 bases clipped from V and 8 bases from J, the junction kept 9 bases outside the gene matches. The data stem from a study of OX40 agonist ivuxolimab in advanced cancers. Study as a whole: While on treatment, patients had intravenous ivuxolimab at 0.01 to 10 mg/kg every 2 weeks. Those enrolled were approximately 87% male, with a mean age of approximately 60 years and ages from about 20 to 90. Recorded diagnoses for dose-escalation patients were hepatocellular carcinoma, melanoma, renal cell or head and neck cancer.

Using immunoSEQ multiplex PCR, the repertoire was profiled, and TCRdb retains in-frame clones only, with some absent. The table has about 48,000 clones, about four fifths seen once. Study-level points and caveats: At 0.1 to 3.0 mg/kg, clonal expansion of CD4+ and CD8+ blood T cells had occurred by week 6.

This sequence was found in an adult with an advanced solid tumor such as melanoma, head and neck, liver or kidney cancer. V usage is TRBV9 and J usage is TRBJ2-1, with TRBD2 identical over 12 bases. The sample was CD4+ or CD8+ T cells sorted from blood, taken in a trial of the OX40 agonist ivuxolimab. In nucleotides, the CDR3 is TGTGCCAGCAGCGTAGCGACTAGCGGGGGACCTTGGGATGAGCAGTTCTTC. It is translated as CASSVATSGGPWDEQFF. Variable domain in full (rest from reference TRBV9 and TRBJ2-1): DSGVTQTPKHLITATGQRVTLRCSPRSGDLSVYWYQQSLDQGLQFLIQYYNGEERAKGNILERFSAQQFPDLHSELNLSSLELGDSALYFCASSVATSGGPWDEQFFGPGTRLTVL.